This note documents a single TCR beta chain sequence. The data derive from a study of T cell changes during pregnancy in multiple sclerosis. Only in-frame clones appear in the TCRdb table, and some are missing; sequencing was by immunoSEQ multiplex PCR. The sample has tens of thousands of clones, roughly 91% seen once. Trimming stripped 1 base from V and 8 bases from J, with 14 bases between. Germline CDR1 reads SGHVS; CDR2 reads FNYEAQ. CDR3 length: 15 residues. The clonotype originates from a female donor with multiple sclerosis, enrolled in a pregnancy study. The sample consisted of peripheral blood, taken in the second trimester of pregnancy. The chain recombines TRBV7-6 with TRBJ1-4; D perhaps matches TRBD1 (5 bases). Written as DNA, the CDR3 is TGTGCCAGCAGCTTAGGGAGGGGTCTACTCGAAAAACTGTTTTTT. Protein: CASSLGRGLLEKLFF.